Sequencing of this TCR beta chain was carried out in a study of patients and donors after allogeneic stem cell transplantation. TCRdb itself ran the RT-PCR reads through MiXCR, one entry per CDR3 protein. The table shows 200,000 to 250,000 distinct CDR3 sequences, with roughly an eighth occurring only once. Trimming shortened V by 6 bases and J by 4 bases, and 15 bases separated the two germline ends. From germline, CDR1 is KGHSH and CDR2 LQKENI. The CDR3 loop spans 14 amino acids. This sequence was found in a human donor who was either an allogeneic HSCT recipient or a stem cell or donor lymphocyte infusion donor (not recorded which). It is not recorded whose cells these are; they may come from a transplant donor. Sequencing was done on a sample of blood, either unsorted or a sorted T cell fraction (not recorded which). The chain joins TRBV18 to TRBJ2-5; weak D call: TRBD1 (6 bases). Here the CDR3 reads CASSPQGLRETQYF. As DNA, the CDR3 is TGTGCCAGCTCCCCGCAGGGGCTGCGAGAGACCCAGTACTTC.